This T cell receptor beta chain derives from a study of cytomegalovirus exposure and HLA in healthy donors. Turning to this clone: Its antigen remains unknown.

Findings and caveats of the study: Three CMV-associated chains were confirmed in vitro to be specific for CMV antigens. Later analysis identified several of the most significant clusters that appeared linked to common viral pathogens.

PCR was performed using 60 Vbeta and 13 Jbeta primers. Method: immunoSEQ multiplex PCR; TCRdb's copy keeps in-frame clones and lacks some. The sample carries some 190,000 clones, over 70% recorded once. V dropped 4 bases and J dropped 8 bases, with 14 bases sitting between them. This CDR3 contains 13 residues. Germline CDR1 is SNHLY and CDR2 is FYNNEI. Sample: PBMCs. The chain has TRBV2 and TRBJ1-2; tentative D call: TRBD1 (5 bases). This receptor was identified in a woman between 18 and 30 years old in good health and CMV-seronegative. The CDR3 nucleotides read TGTGCCAGCAGTGGACCGGGACGGGGGGGCTACACCTTC. Protein sequence: CASSGPGRGGYTF.